This TCR beta chain was recovered during a study of blood T cell repertoires in COVID-19. In the study overall: The study drew acute and convalescent COVID-19 samples from the United States, Italy and Spain. PBMCs, B-cell-depleted T cells, or T cells were the source of the cDNA or gDNA that made up the material.

As originally analysed: For nucleated cells, counts were estimated from reference gene primer amplification. Sequencing used immunoSEQ multiplex PCR; TCRdb keeps in-frame clones, though not all of them. V and J calls and clone size are copied from that table; D and trimming were computed from the DNA. The table shows about 250,000 clones, with around 88% occurring only once. The TCR was taken from a man older than 75 with acute or convalescent COVID-19. The sequencing sample was made of peripheral blood.

This CDR3 reads CASSVDETETYEQYF. In DNA form, the CDR3 reads TGTGCCAGCAGCGTAGATGAGACAGAGACCTACGAGCAGTACTTC. The rearrangement joins TRBV9 to TRBJ2-7; D is possibly TRBD1 (5 bases). This CDR3 is built from 15 residues. Per the germline V gene, CDR1 is SGDLS and CDR2 is YYNGEE. V lost 0 bases, J lost 2 bases, and 12 bases lay in between. Complete variable domain (other parts from reference TRBV9 and TRBJ2-7): DSGVTQTPKHLITATGQRVTLRCSPRSGDLSVYWYQQSLDQGLQFLIQYYNGEERAKGNILERFSAQQFPDLHSELNLSSLELGDSALYFCASSVDETETYEQYFGPGTRLTVT.